This TCR beta chain derives from a study of neurological immune-mediated disorders. This clonotype occurred many times. The germline V gene encodes CDR1 LGHDT and CDR2 YNNKEL (reference sequence). The J segment lost 2 bases and the V segment lost 0 bases, leaving 6 bases of the junction unmatched. CDR3 length: 16 amino acids. MiXCR, applied by TCRdb to the 5' RACE reads, yields one record per CDR3 protein. The sample carries about 50,000 distinct CDR3 sequences, around a tenth recorded once. The V gene is TRBV3-1, the J gene TRBJ1-1; 7 bases are shared with TRBD1. Sequencing was done on a sample of PBMCs. This sequence was found in a man in his 70s with HTLV-1-associated myelopathy (HAM/TSP). In DNA, the CDR3 is TGTGCCAGCAGCCAAGAGGGCAGGGGGGATAACACTGAAGCTTTCTTT. Protein: CASSQEGRGDNTEAFF.